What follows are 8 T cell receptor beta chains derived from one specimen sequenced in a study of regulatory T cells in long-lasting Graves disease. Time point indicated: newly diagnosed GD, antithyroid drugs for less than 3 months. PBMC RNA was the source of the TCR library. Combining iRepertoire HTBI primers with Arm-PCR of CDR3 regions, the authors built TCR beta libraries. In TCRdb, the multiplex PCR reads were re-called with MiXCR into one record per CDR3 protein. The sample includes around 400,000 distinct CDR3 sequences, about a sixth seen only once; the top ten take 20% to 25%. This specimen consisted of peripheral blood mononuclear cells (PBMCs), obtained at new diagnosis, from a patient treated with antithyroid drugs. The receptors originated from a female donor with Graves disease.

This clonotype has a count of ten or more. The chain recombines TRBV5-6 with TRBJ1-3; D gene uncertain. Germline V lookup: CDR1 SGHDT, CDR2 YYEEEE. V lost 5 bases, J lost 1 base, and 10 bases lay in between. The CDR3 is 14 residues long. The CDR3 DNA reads TGTGCCAGCAGGCGACGGGTTTCTGGAAACACCATATATTTT. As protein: CASRRRVSGNTIYF.

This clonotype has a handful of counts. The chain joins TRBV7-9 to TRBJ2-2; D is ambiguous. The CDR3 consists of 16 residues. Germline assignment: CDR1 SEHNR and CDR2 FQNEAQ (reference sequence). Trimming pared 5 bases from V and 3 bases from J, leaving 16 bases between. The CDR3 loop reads CASSPKAKGDTGELFF. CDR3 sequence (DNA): TGTGCCAGCAGCCCCAAGGCGAAGGGCGACACCGGGGAGCTGTTTTTT. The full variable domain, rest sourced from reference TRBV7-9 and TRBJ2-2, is DTGVSQNPRHKITKRGQNVTFRCDPISEHNRLYWYRQTLGQGPEFLTYFQNEAQLEKSRLLSDRFSAERPKGSFSTLEIQRTEQGDSAMYLCASSPKAKGDTGELFFGEGSRLTVL.

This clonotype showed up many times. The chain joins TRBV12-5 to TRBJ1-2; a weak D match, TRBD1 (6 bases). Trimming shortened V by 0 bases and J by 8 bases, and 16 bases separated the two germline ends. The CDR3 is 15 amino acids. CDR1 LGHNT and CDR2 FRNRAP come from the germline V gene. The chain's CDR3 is CASGLVGGQQDGYTF. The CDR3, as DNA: TGTGCTAGTGGTTTGGTTGGGGGCCAGCAGGACGGCTACACCTTC.

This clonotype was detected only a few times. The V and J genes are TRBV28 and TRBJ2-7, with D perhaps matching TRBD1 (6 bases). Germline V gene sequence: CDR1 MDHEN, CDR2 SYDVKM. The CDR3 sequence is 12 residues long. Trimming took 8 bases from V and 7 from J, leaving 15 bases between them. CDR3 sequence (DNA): TGTGCCAGCGGACAGAGGTCTGAGGAGCAGTACTTC. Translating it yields CASGQRSEEQYF.

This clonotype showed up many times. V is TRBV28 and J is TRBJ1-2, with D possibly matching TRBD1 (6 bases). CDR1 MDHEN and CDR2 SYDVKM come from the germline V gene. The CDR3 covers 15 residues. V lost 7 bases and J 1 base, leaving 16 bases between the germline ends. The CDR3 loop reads CASTPMPRGNYGYTF. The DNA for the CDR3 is TGTGCCAGCACCCCCATGCCCAGGGGTAACTATGGCTACACCTTC.

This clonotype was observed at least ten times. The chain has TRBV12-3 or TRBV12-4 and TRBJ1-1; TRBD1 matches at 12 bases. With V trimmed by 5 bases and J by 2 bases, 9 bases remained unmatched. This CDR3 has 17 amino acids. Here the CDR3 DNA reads TGTGCCAGCAGTACCCGGGACAGGGGGCGGCGAAACACTGAAGCTTTCTTT. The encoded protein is CASSTRDRGRRNTEAFF.

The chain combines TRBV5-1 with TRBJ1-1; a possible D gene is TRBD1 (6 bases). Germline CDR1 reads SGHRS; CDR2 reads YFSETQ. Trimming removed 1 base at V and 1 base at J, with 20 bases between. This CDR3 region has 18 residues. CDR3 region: CASSLKGDTVSQNTEAFF. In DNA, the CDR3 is TGCGCCAGCAGCTTGAAGGGGGACACTGTGAGTCAGAACACTGAAGCTTTCTTT.

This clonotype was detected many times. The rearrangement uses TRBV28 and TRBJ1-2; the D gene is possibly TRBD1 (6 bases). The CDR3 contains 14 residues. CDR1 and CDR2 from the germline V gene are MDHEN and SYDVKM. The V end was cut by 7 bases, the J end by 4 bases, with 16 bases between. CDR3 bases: TGTGCCAGCACCCCCCGGGGGGCGGGCTATGGCTACACCTTC. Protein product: CASTPRGAGYGYTF.